Listed below are T cell receptor beta chains from one sample, sequenced in a study of cytomegalovirus exposure and HLA in healthy donors. Sequencing was performed with immunoSEQ multiplex PCR; in TCRdb, only in-frame clones are kept and a portion is missing. The sample contains roughly 200,000 clones, around 78% of which appear only once. The material sequenced was PBMCs. The receptors come from a man aged 25 to 40 in good health and CMV-seronegative. CDR3s include the opening cysteine and the closing phenylalanine or tryptophan. D genes are given only for firm matches. Clone size appears in some rows only: once, few, many, or a class for an expanded clone.

j_call: TRBJ1-1
d_call: -
clone_size: -
v_call: TRBV2
cdr3_aa: CASTEWRQTEAFF
cdr3_nt: TGTGCCAGCACCGAATGGCGGCAGACTGAAGCTTTCTTT

j_call: TRBJ2-4
d_call: -
clone_size: -
v_call: TRBV4-1
cdr3_aa: CASSQEVSGAINIQYF
cdr3_nt: TGCGCCAGCAGCCAAGAAGTTTCAGGGGCTATAAACATTCAGTACTTC

j_call: TRBJ2-1
d_call: TRBD2
clone_size: -
v_call: TRBV4-1
cdr3_aa: CASSQGWGPLLAGVEIEQFF
cdr3_nt: TGCGCCAGCAGCCAAGGCTGGGGGCCCCTACTAGCGGGAGTGGAGATTGAGCAGTTCTTC

j_call: TRBJ2-1
d_call: TRBD2
clone_size: -
v_call: TRBV2
cdr3_aa: CASSWTSGVYNEQFF
cdr3_nt: TGTGCCAGCAGTTGGACTAGCGGAGTTTACAATGAGCAGTTCTTC

j_call: TRBJ2-5
d_call: -
clone_size: -
v_call: TRBV5-1
cdr3_aa: CASSLVASQETQYF
cdr3_nt: TGCGCCAGCAGCTTGGTGGCCTCCCAAGAGACCCAGTACTTC

j_call: TRBJ2-2
d_call: -
clone_size: -
v_call: TRBV5-1
cdr3_aa: CASSPGTLTYTGELFF
cdr3_nt: TGCGCCAGCAGCCCCGGGACATTAACTTACACCGGGGAGCTGTTTTTT

j_call: TRBJ1-1
d_call: -
clone_size: -
v_call: TRBV6-4
cdr3_aa: CASSARGWDTEAFF
cdr3_nt: TGTGCCAGCAGTGCGCGGGGTTGGGACACTGAAGCTTTCTTT

j_call: TRBJ2-4
d_call: -
clone_size: -
v_call: TRBV4-1
cdr3_aa: CASSQLNLAKNIQYF
cdr3_nt: TGCGCCAGCAGCCAATTAAATTTAGCCAAAAACATTCAGTACTTC

j_call: TRBJ2-1
d_call: -
clone_size: once
v_call: TRBV6-5
cdr3_aa: CASAVLANEQFF
cdr3_nt: TGTGCCAGCGCGGTACTAGCAAATGAGCAGTTCTTC

j_call: TRBJ2-2
d_call: -
clone_size: -
v_call: TRBV7-3
cdr3_aa: CASSLMPIGHENTGELFF
cdr3_nt: TGTGCCAGCAGCTTAATGCCTATAGGACACGAGAACACCGGGGAGCTGTTTTTT

j_call: TRBJ1-1
d_call: TRBD1
clone_size: -
v_call: TRBV5-1
cdr3_aa: CASSSQGGNTEAFF
cdr3_nt: TGCGCCAGCAGCTCGCAGGGGGGGAACACTGAAGCTTTCTTT

j_call: TRBJ2-7
d_call: -
clone_size: -
v_call: TRBV2
cdr3_aa: CASLQTAGEQYF
cdr3_nt: TGTGCCAGCCTCCAGACGGCGGGCGAGCAGTACTTC